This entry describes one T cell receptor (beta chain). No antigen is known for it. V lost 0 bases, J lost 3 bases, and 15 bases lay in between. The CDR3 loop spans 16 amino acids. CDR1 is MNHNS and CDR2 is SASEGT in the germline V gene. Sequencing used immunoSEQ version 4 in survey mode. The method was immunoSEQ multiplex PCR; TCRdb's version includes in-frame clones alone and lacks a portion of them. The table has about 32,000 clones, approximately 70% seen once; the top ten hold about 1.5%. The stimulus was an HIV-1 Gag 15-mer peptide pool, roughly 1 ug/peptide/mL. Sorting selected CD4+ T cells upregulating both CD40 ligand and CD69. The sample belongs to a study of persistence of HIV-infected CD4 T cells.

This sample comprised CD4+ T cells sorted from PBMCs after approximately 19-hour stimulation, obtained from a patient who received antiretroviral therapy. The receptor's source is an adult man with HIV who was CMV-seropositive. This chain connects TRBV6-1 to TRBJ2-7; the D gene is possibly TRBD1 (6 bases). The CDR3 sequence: CASSEAIGQSGYEQYF. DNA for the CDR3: TGTGCCAGCAGTGAAGCAATAGGACAGAGCGGCTACGAGCAGTACTTC.